The next 32 T cell receptor beta chains were all read from a single sample in a study of beta chain features in type 1 diabetes. Sequenced material consisted of expressed TCRB transcripts (all of the isolated RNA was reverse transcribed). Sequencing used immunoSEQ multiplex PCR; TCRdb keeps in-frame clones, though not all of them. This table holds under 300,000 clones, about a tenth found once. Notes on the study in general: Type 1 diabetes patients had moderately but significantly shorter TCRB CDR3s in all four CD4+ subsets.

The antigens of these receptors remain unknown. The sample comprised naive CD4+ T cells from blood. The receptors come from a man aged 25-45 years with type 1 diabetes.

The chain combines TRBV9 with TRBJ2-7; 10 bases fit TRBD1. The germline CDR1 and CDR2 sequences are SGDLS and YYNGEE. Losses at the gene ends were 0 bases for V and 4 bases for J; bases not matched to a gene: 4. CDR3 length: 15 residues. This CDR3 reads CASSVEGQGFYEQYF. CDR3 DNA sequence: TGTGCCAGCAGCGTAGAGGGACAGGGGTTTTACGAGCAGTACTTC. The full variable domain, its missing parts supplied by reference TRBV9 and TRBJ2-7, is DSGVTQTPKHLITATGQRVTLRCSPRSGDLSVYWYQQSLDQGLQFLIQYYNGEERAKGNILERFSAQQFPDLHSELNLSSLELGDSALYFCASSVEGQGFYEQYFGPGTRLTVT.

The gene calls are TRBV18 and TRBJ2-7, with 7 positions matching TRBD1. The CDR3 has 14 amino acids. CDR1 and CDR2 (germline): KGHSH, LQKENI. J lost 3 bases, V lost 3 bases, and 5 bases had no gene match. CDR3 DNA sequence: TGTGCCAGCTCACCGTCGACAGGGTTCTACGAGCAGTACTTC. Translated: CASSPSTGFYEQYF.

This chain connects TRBV7-2 to TRBJ2-7; D not resolved. Germline loops: CDR1 SGHTA, CDR2 FQGNSA. CDR3 length: 13 amino acids. V was cut by 6 bases and J by 7 bases, with 16 bases left in between. In nucleotides, the CDR3 is TGTGCCAGCAGTTTCGTCCAGGTTTCGGAGCAGTACTTC. Translated: CASSFVQVSEQYF.

This clone showed up just a few times. The CDR3 bases are TGTGCCAGCAGCCTGGGGGCCCAGCAGTTCTTC. This gives the protein CASSLGAQQFF. V is TRBV7-2 and J is TRBJ2-1, with a weak D call TRBD1 (6 bases). The CDR3 totals 11 residues. V lost 5 bases and J lost 11, with 10 bases in between. Germline V lookup: CDR1 SGHTA, CDR2 FQGNSA.

The chain is built from TRBV6-5 and TRBJ2-7; TRBD1 agrees at 10 bases. Trimming at V came to 6 bases and at J to 1 base, leaving 6 bases not matched to a gene. CDR1 and CDR2 (germline): MNHEY, SVGAGI. CDR3 length: 15 amino acids. The CDR3 nucleotides are TGTGCCAGCAGACCCCGGGACAGGGGTTCCTACGAGCAGTACTTC. Encoded protein: CASRPRDRGSYEQYF.

The chain links TRBV28 to TRBJ1-5; TRBD1 is a possible D gene (5 bases). V shed 7 bases and J shed 6 bases, with 13 bases lying between them. Germline-derived CDR1 and CDR2 are MDHEN and SYDVKM. The CDR3 is made up of 13 amino acids. The CDR3 loop is CASKAGLIQPQHF. The DNA of the CDR3 is TGTGCCAGCAAAGCAGGGTTGATTCAGCCCCAGCATTTT.

The table lists this clone with a few counts. The chain has TRBV28 and TRBJ2-1; D gene uncertain. Germline-derived CDR1 and CDR2 are MDHEN and SYDVKM. The CDR3 totals 13 residues. With 7 bases removed from V and 1 base from J, the gap between germline ends came to 8 bases. The CDR3 reads CASTLPSYNEQFF. As DNA, the CDR3 is TGTGCCAGCACTCTTCCTTCCTACAATGAGCAGTTCTTC.

The rearrangement links TRBV9 to TRBJ1-5, with 9 bases lining up with TRBD1. V gave up 4 bases and J gave up 5 bases; unmatched junction bases: 7. CDR1 and CDR2 (germline): SGDLS, YYNGEE. The CDR3 is 15 residues long. In nucleotides, the CDR3 is TGTGCCAGCAGCATAGGGGGACAGGGACATCAGCCCCAGCATTTT. This encodes CASSIGGQGHQPQHF.

This clone was detected a few times. This chain connects TRBV7-9 to TRBJ2-2; a possible D gene is TRBD2 (5 bases). Germline V gene lookup returns CDR1 SEHNR and CDR2 FQNEAQ (reference sequence). V lost 4 bases, J lost 6 bases, and 6 bases lay in between. This CDR3 spans 12 amino acids. The CDR3 coding sequence is TGTGCCAGCAGCTGGGGAGCCGGGGAGCTGTTTTTT. Translating it yields CASSWGAGELFF.

This clone was found a few times. The V and J genes are TRBV7-2 and TRBJ1-1, with a weak D call TRBD1 (6 bases). Germline V lookup: CDR1 SGHTA, CDR2 FQGNSA. V lost 2 bases and J lost 4, with 11 bases in between. The length of the CDR3 is 14 residues. The CDR3 region has the DNA TGTGCCAGCAGCTTACAGGGGAGCGGCACTGAAGCTTTCTTT. Translating gives CASSLQGSGTEAFF.

In this sample, this clone turned up a few times. The chain employs TRBV7-2 and TRBJ2-7; TRBD2 might be the D (5 bases). Germline V gives CDR1 SGHTA, CDR2 FQGNSA. The CDR3 contains 15 residues. V was shortened by 6 bases and J by 2 bases, with 17 bases between the two germline ends. This CDR3 reads CASSSQSGGPYEQYF. The CDR3 DNA reads as TGTGCCAGCAGTTCACAATCCGGAGGTCCCTACGAGCAGTACTTC.

CDR3 protein: CASSVAGGTQETQYF. The CDR3 bases are TGTGCCAGCAGCGTAGCGGGCGGGACTCAAGAGACCCAGTACTTC. This chain connects TRBV9 to TRBJ2-5; D perhaps matches TRBD2 (6 bases). CDR1 and CDR2 (germline): SGDLS, YYNGEE. The CDR3 spans 15 residues. Trimming took off 0 bases at V and 2 bases at J, with 11 bases between the two ends.

This sequence joins TRBV30 and TRBJ1-5; 8 nucleotides align to TRBD1. The CDR3 length is 16 residues. The V segment lost 2 bases and the J segment 1 base; nucleotides outside the gene matches: 7. Germline lookup yields CDR1 GTSNPN and CDR2 SVGIG (reference sequence). The CDR3 protein is CAWSPDRGWSNQPQHF. In DNA form, the CDR3 reads TGTGCCTGGAGTCCCGACAGGGGCTGGAGCAATCAGCCCCAGCATTTT.

This clone was seen more than once but under ten times. The rearrangement joins TRBV19 to TRBJ2-3; D possibly corresponds to TRBD1 (5 bases). V was trimmed by 1 base and J by 0 bases, leaving 5 bases between them. Germline V gene data show CDR1 as LNHDA and CDR2 as SQIVND (reference sequence). This CDR3 has 14 amino acids. The CDR3 DNA reads TGTGCCAGTAGTATAGGACAGAGCACAGATACGCAGTATTTT. This encodes CASSIGQSTDTQYF.

The genes are TRBV4-3 and TRBJ1-4; D unresolved. CDR3 length: 15 amino acids. V was cut by 0 bases and J by 3 bases, with 8 bases left in between. The germline CDR1 and CDR2 sequences are LGHNA and YSLEER. Here the CDR3 DNA reads TGCGCCAGCAGCCAAGAGAGACACCCTAATGAAAAACTGTTTTTT. It translates to CASSQERHPNEKLFF.

A few counts support this clone. The V call is TRBV7-2, the J call TRBJ1-2; D is unresolved. Trimming took off 5 bases at V and 0 bases at J, with 10 bases between the two ends. The CDR3 is made up of 14 amino acids. Germline V gene sequence: CDR1 SGHTA, CDR2 FQGNSA. The CDR3: CASSPPGANYGYTF. CDR3 nucleotide sequence: TGTGCCAGCAGCCCGCCGGGAGCTAACTATGGCTACACCTTC.

This clone has only a few counts. The chain links TRBV6-5 to TRBJ2-5; D not certain. Trimming shortened V by 0 bases and J by 4 bases, and 6 bases separated the two germline ends. From germline, CDR1 is MNHEY and CDR2 SVGAGI. The CDR3 covers 13 residues. The CDR3 here is CASSYSYGETQYF. CDR3 coding DNA: TGTGCCAGCAGTTACTCTTACGGAGAGACCCAGTACTTC.

This clone was observed a few times. The CDR3 spells CASSLEGGAGDTQYF. Written as DNA, the CDR3 is TGTGCCAGCAGCTTAGAAGGGGGCGCGGGAGATACGCAGTATTTT. The chain has TRBV5-4 and TRBJ2-3, with TRBD1 identical over 7 bases. The CDR3 spans 15 residues. CDR1 and CDR2 (germline): SGHNT, YYREEE (reference sequence). J gave up 5 bases and V 2 bases, and 8 bases lay outside the gene matches.

This clone has just a few counts. The chain recombines TRBV18 with TRBJ2-3; 12 bases fit TRBD2. V lost 4 bases to trimming and J lost 5 bases; unmatched junction nucleotides: 1. CDR3 length: 14 amino acids. In germline, CDR1 is KGHSH, CDR2 LQKENI. The CDR3: CASSLLAGGDTQYF. The CDR3 nucleotides are TGTGCCAGCTCACTACTAGCGGGGGGAGATACGCAGTATTTT.

This chain links TRBV7-9 with TRBJ1-6; D is unresolved. The germline V gene encodes CDR1 SEHNR and CDR2 FQNEAQ (reference sequence). CDR3 length: 12 amino acids. The V gene lost 6 bases and the J gene lost 10 bases, with 10 bases spanning the gap. The CDR3 DNA reads as TGTGCCAGCAGTTCCCATCAATCACCCCTCCACTTT. Encoded protein: CASSSHQSPLHF. Variable domain in full (rest from reference TRBV7-9 and TRBJ1-6): DTGVSQNPRHKITKRGQNVTFRCDPISEHNRLYWYRQTLGQGPEFLTYFQNEAQLEKSRLLSDRFSAERPKGSFSTLEIQRTEQGDSAMYLCASSSHQSPLHFGNGTRLTVT.

This clone was seen more than once but under ten times. J is TRBJ1-2 and V is TRBV4-3, with TRBD1 identical over 7 bases. V was clipped by 4 bases and J by 13 bases; unmatched bases: 12. The CDR3 extends over 13 amino acids. Germline V gene lookup returns CDR1 LGHNA and CDR2 YSLEER. The CDR3 here is CASSPDRTGLGTF. In DNA, the CDR3 is TGCGCCAGCAGCCCTGACCGGACAGGCTTGGGCACCTTC.

The chain carries TRBV5-6 and TRBJ2-3, with 12 bases aligning to TRBD2. V lost 4 bases, J lost 4 bases, and 4 bases stayed unmatched. The CDR3 covers 15 residues. In germline, CDR1 is SGHDT, CDR2 YYEEEE. The CDR3 is CASSTGLAGPDTQYF. The CDR3 region has the DNA TGTGCCAGCAGCACCGGACTAGCGGGGCCAGATACGCAGTATTTT. Combining the CDR3 with reference TRBV5-6 and TRBJ2-3 gives the whole variable domain DAGVTQSPTHLIKTRGQQVTLRCSPKSGHDTVSWYQQALGQGPQFIFQYYEEEERQRGNFPDRFSGHQFPNYSSELNVNALLLGDSALYLCASSTGLAGPDTQYFGPGTRLTVL.

CDR3 amino acids: CASSSSFRETQETQYF. DNA of the CDR3: TGTGCCAGCAGTTCCTCCTTCAGGGAAACCCAAGAGACCCAGTACTTC. The chain recombines TRBV28 with TRBJ2-5, with a tentative D call TRBD1 (5 bases). The CDR3 spans 16 residues. In germline, CDR1 is MDHEN, CDR2 SYDVKM. V was trimmed by 4 bases and J by 1 base, leaving 16 bases between them. The full variable domain, with the rest looked up from reference TRBV28 and TRBJ2-5, is DVKVTQSSRYLVKRTGEKVFLECVQDMDHENMFWYRQDPGLGLRLIYFSYDVKMKEKGDIPEGYSVSREKKERFSLILESASTNQTSMYLCASSSSFRETQETQYFGPGTRLLVL.

This chain joins TRBV4-3 and TRBJ2-6; 7 positions match TRBD1. The CDR3 is 18 residues long. The junction had 9 bases not matched to a gene; V was cut back by 2 bases and J by 2 bases. Looked up from germline, CDR1 is LGHNA and CDR2 is YSLEER. The chain's CDR3 is CASSQSTGSVTGANVLTF. CDR3 coding DNA: TGCGCCAGCAGCCAATCGACAGGGTCTGTAACTGGGGCCAACGTCCTGACTTTC.

This chain joins TRBV19 and TRBJ2-3; D not certain. Germline V gene data show CDR1 as LNHDA and CDR2 as SQIVND (reference sequence). This CDR3 spans 14 amino acids. Trimming shortened V by 3 bases and J by 0 bases, and 7 bases separated the two germline ends. For the CDR3, the DNA is TGTGCCAGTAGTATGAGCCGGAGCACAGATACGCAGTATTTT. Its protein is CASSMSRSTDTQYF.

This clone was detected a few times. The chain is built from TRBV5-1 and TRBJ1-2; 8 bases align to TRBD1. Germline lookup yields CDR1 SGHRS and CDR2 YFSETQ. The CDR3 is 14 residues long. The V segment lost 2 bases and the J segment 6 bases; nucleotides outside the gene matches: 6. DNA for the CDR3: TGCGCCAGCAGCTTACAAGGACAGGGTCATGGCTACACCTTC. Translating it yields CASSLQGQGHGYTF.

This clone has a handful of counts. The chain couples TRBV7-9 to TRBJ2-2; TRBD1 matches at 9 bases. J was trimmed by 1 base and V by 5 bases; bases with no gene match: 5. The CDR3 is 16 amino acids. Looked up from germline, CDR1 is SEHNR and CDR2 is FQNEAQ (reference sequence). The CDR3 sequence is CASSPPGQGNTGELFF. The CDR3, as DNA: TGTGCCAGCAGCCCTCCGGGACAGGGGAACACCGGGGAGCTGTTTTTT.

This clone was found a few times. The rearrangement links TRBV23-1 to TRBJ2-5; 11 bases are shared with TRBD2. TRBV23-1 is recorded as an ORF, its role being uncertain. V lost 2 bases to trimming and J lost 4 bases; unmatched junction nucleotides: 9. This CDR3 is built from 17 residues. As DNA, the CDR3 is TGCGCCAGCAGTCAACGGCTAGCGGGGGGCCTTGGAGAGACCCAGTACTTC. Amino acids: CASSQRLAGGLGETQYF.

This clone occurred a few times. The chain has TRBV7-2 and TRBJ2-7, with D possibly being TRBD2 (6 bases). CDR3 length: 16 amino acids. Germline V lookup: CDR1 SGHTA, CDR2 FQGNSA. Trimming took 0 bases from V and 1 from J, leaving 13 bases between them. CDR3 amino acids: CASSLALRGFSYEQYF. In DNA, the CDR3 is TGTGCCAGCAGCTTAGCCCTTCGGGGGTTTTCCTACGAGCAGTACTTC.

To note about this clone: Other DNA sequences within the sample encode an identical CDR3. The chain has TRBV5-1 and TRBJ2-3, with TRBD1 identical over 9 bases. J lost 4 bases, V lost 0 bases, and 0 bases had no gene match. The germline gives CDR1 SGHRS, CDR2 YFSETQ. The CDR3 contains 14 residues. The CDR3 sequence is CASSLGTGADTQYF. The CDR3, as DNA: TGCGCCAGCAGCTTGGGGACAGGGGCAGATACGCAGTATTTT.

This clone was picked up a small number of times. The rearrangement uses TRBV6-4 and TRBJ2-3; D gene uncertain. Germline values: CDR1 MRHNA, CDR2 SNTAGT. Trimming cost V 2 bases and J 2 bases, with 8 bases left between them. The CDR3 totals 14 residues. The CDR3 DNA is TGTGCCAGCAGTGACCGTGGAGACACAGATACGCAGTATTTT. Amino acids: CASSDRGDTDTQYF.

This clone was picked up a small number of times. The chain carries TRBV5-1 and TRBJ1-1; 9 nucleotides line up with TRBD1. The CDR3 covers 14 residues. The J segment lost 0 bases and the V segment lost 7 bases, leaving 4 bases of the junction unmatched. Germline V gene sequence: CDR1 SGHRS, CDR2 YFSETQ. The CDR3 is CASHRGLMNTEAFF. The CDR3 DNA sequence: TGCGCCAGCCACAGGGGGCTCATGAACACTGAAGCTTTCTTT.